This T cell receptor (beta chain) was documented in a study of shared clonotypes between healthy human individuals (dated by TCRdb to 2018 to 2021). About the investigation overall: A couple of women and a few men aged 18 to 49 years were included in the cohort. For each donor, CD4 naive and CD4 memory were each run on three plates, CD8 naive on two plates, and CD8 memory on one plate. Each donor's leukapheresis produced roughly between about 0.8 and 8.9 billion PBMCs. Libraries were prepared and TCR repertoires were sequenced by different laboratories using diverse techniques, in order to increase sequencing depth and limit assay-specific biases. The study deeply sequenced blood TCR repertoires of about five healthy adults to estimate repertoire size and the extent of clonotype sharing between individuals.

V gives up 5 bases and J gives up 2 bases, and the segment between their germline ends measures 18 bases. The CDR3 runs 16 amino acids, cysteine and phenylalanine included. Just CDR3 DNA is preserved here, 48 bases in frame from base 1. From a lookup of the germline V gene (reference sequence), CDR1 and CDR2 are LNHDA and SQIVND. CD8 naive samples consisted of CD45RO-negative cells that were positively selected for CCR7, yielding a CD45RA+CCR7+ population without TemRA cells. Healthy HIV-negative adults with no recently reported acute infections or vaccinations were included as donors. Only Caucasian adults living in Nashville, Tennessee, USA were represented among the donors. Blood was collected by leukapheresis, and PBMCs were isolated by Ficoll-Histopaque density gradient centrifugation and then cryopreserved in liquid nitrogen vapor phase. Analytical flow cytometry was used to check the purity and quantity of each magnetically sorted T cell population. Genomic DNA was isolated from each sorted fraction and quantified by UV absorbance on a Nanodrop 2000c.

TCR CDR3 regions were amplified from genomic DNA by multiplex PCR using the deep immunoSEQ assay. For each cell subset, the extracted genomic DNA was distributed evenly across all wells of several immunoSEQ 96-well plates, and each plate served as one replicate. For sorted subsets, roughly 190 ng of genomic DNA, equivalent to 30,000 or so T cell genomes, went into each replicate PCR. The purified libraries were quantified using a Qubit 3.0 fluorometer, sized with a Bioanalyzer 2100, and then quantified again using the KAPA Library Quantification kit. Every immunoSEQ 96-well plate was sequenced on a dedicated single-read 150-cycle Illumina NextSeq 550 flow cell. Turning to the authors' computational methods: Because only junctional sequences without quality scores were contained in the immunoSEQ output, filtering matching that applied to full-length reads could not be performed. Sequences were annotated with PyIR, a Python wrapper for IgBLAST v1.9, using IMGT germline references to assign V/J genes and CDR3. Reads were removed for weak V/J assignments (E-value above 1e-6), missing CDR3, stop codons, out-of-frame junctions, or ambiguous translated residues. V3J clonotypes were defined as sequences sharing an identical inferred V gene, J gene, and CDR3 amino acid sequence. The percentage overlap between two repertoires was calculated by dividing the number of shared unique clonotypes by the size of the smaller repertoire. Three approaches were used to assess repertoire richness: RTK rarefaction, the Chao1 estimator, and Recon v2.1 estimates of unobserved clonotypes. OLGA was used to compute generation probabilities for all TCRbeta clonotypes that the gDNA method yielded from a handful of donors. TCRdb carries this immuneACCESS record with in-frame sequences only. Its versions omit some clonotypes, under half of them owing to an unresolved V gene in the studies checked, with the rest unexplained. V and J calls and clone size are copied from that table; D and trimming were computed from the DNA. In this sample the table shows approximately 1.9 million clones, 85% to 95% of which occur a single time. The ten top clones hold roughly 1.7% of the sample.

Overall study outcomes, separate from this receptor: Naive subsets generally had larger estimated clonotype richness than memory subsets. Even with the large sequencing depth, rarefaction of the sorted-subset datasets indicated that sequencing was incomplete. The genetic and exposure-history diversity represented was limited by the small number of donors. Sampling was restricted to blood, and TCR repertoires in tissue are likely to differ from TCR repertoires in blood. Roughly 5% of naive CD4, 3.5% of naive CD8, 2.3% of memory CD4, and about 0.4% of memory CD8 clonotypes were shared across a handful of donors. Higher generation probabilities were observed for clonotypes shared by all four sorted-subset donors than for non-shared clonotypes. Based on pairwise subsampling, the degree of clonotype sharing among donors was expected to be affected by sequencing depth.

Concerning this clone itself: The specificity of this receptor is unknown. Base quality data are lacking; no much larger clone is found one base away.

Sequenced sample: naive CD8+ T cells from PBMCs. The intended sense of this specimen's cell subset or site label: CD45RA+CCR7+. The chain is made from TRBV19 and TRBJ1-2; the best D guess is TRBD1, with 6 bases matching. The source of this sequence is a man between 18 and 35 years old in good health. Some clones in this sample may be carry-over from other donors' samples. The CDR3 protein is CASSGPGVDFNYGYTF. The DNA is as follows: TGTGCCAGTAGTGGGCCAGGGGTGGATTTCAACTATGGCTACACCTTC. With all but the CDR3 taken from the reference TRBV19 and TRBJ1-2 genes, the full variable domain is: DGGITQSPKYLFRKEGQNVTLSCEQNLNHDAMYWYRQDPGQGLRLIYYSQIVNDFQKGDIAEGYSVSREKKESFPLTVTSAQKNPTAFYLCASSGPGVDFNYGYTFGSGTRLTVV.